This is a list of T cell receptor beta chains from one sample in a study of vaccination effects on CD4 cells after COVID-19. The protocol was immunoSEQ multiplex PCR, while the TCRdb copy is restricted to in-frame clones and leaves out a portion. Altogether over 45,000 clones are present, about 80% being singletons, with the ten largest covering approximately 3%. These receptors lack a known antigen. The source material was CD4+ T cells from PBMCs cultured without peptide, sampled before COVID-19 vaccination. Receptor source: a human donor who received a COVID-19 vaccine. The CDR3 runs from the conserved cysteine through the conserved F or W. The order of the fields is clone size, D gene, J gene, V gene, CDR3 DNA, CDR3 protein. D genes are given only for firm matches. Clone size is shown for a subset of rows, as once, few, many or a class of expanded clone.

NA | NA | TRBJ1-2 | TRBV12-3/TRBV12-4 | TGTGCCAGCAGTTTAGACAGGAACTATGGCTACACCTTC | CASSLDRNYGYTF
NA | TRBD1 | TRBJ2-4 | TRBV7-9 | TGTGCCAGCAGCCGGGGACAGGGCGGAAACATTCAGTACTTC | CASSRGQGGNIQYF
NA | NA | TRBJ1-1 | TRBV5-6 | TGTGCCAGCAGTTTCAGGAGGGAAACTGAAGCTTTCTTT | CASSFRRETEAFF
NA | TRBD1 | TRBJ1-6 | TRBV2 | TGTGGATACAGGGGCCTTAATTCACCCCTCCACTTT | CGYRGLNSPLHF
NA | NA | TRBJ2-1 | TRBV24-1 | TGTGCCACCAGTGATTCGGGTCCGTTGAACTACAATGAGCAGTTCTTC | CATSDSGPLNYNEQFF
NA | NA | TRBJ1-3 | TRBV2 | TGTGCCAGCAGTGATAGACAGAACTCTGGAAACACCATATATTTT | CASSDRQNSGNTIYF
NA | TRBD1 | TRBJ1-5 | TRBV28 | TGTGCCAGCAGTTCGCCCGGGACAGGGTTTCAGCCCCAGCATTTT | CASSSPGTGFQPQHF
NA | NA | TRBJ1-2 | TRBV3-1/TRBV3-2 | TGTGCCAGCAGCCAGAGCGATCGGGGCGCATTCGCGGACTATGGCTACACCTTC | CASSQSDRGAFADYGYTF
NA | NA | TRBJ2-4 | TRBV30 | TGTGCCTGGAGTGTAGCAGGGCTAGCCAAAAACATTCAGTACTTC | CAWSVAGLAKNIQYF
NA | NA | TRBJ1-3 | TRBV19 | TGTGCCAGTAGTCCTCTAGGGGGATCTGGAAACACCATATATTTT | CASSPLGGSGNTIYF
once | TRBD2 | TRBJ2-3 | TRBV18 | TGTGCCAGCTCACCACGAAGATTTGCGCTAGCGGGGGGCACAGATACGCAGTATTTT | CASSPRRFALAGGTDTQYF
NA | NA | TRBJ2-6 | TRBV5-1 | TGCGCCAGCAGCTTAAGTACTGGGGCCAACGTCCTGACTTTC | CASSLSTGANVLTF
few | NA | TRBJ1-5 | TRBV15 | TGTGCCACCAGCAGAGAAGCCTTGATGCCCCAGCATTTT | CATSREALMPQHF
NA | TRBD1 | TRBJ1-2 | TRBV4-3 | TGCGCCAGCAGCCGGTCGGCAGGGGGCGTCTATGGCTACACCTTC | CASSRSAGGVYGYTF
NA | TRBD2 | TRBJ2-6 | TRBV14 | TGTGCCAGCAGCCAAGAATTGGGTCTAGCGGGGGCGATACGCTCTGGGGCCAACGTCCTGACTTTC | CASSQELGLAGAIRSGANVLTF
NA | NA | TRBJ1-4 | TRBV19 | TGTGCCAGTAGTAAAAACTCGAAAAATGAAAAACTGTTTTTT | CASSKNSKNEKLFF
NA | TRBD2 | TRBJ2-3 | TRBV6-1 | TGTGCCAGCAGTGAGTATCGGGGGGGCCAAGATACGCAGTATTTT | CASSEYRGGQDTQYF
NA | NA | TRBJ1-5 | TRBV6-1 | TGTGCCAGCAGCCGCCGACCCAATCAGCCCCAGCATTTT | CASSRRPNQPQHF
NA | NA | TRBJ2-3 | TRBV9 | TGTGCCAGCAGCGCGACAGATACGCAGTATTTT | CASSATDTQYF
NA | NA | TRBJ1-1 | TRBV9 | TGTGCCAGCAGCGTATCGATGAACACTGAAGCTTTCTTT | CASSVSMNTEAFF
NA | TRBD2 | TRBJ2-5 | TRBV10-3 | TGTGCCATCAGTGATATGCTAGCGGGGGCGGAGACCCAGTACTTC | CAISDMLAGAETQYF
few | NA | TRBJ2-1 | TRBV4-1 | TGCGCCAGCAGCCAAACCGGTAGGAACAGGGCGTACAATGAGCAGTTCTTC | CASSQTGRNRAYNEQFF
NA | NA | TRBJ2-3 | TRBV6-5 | TGTGCCAGCAGTTACTCTTGGGGCACAGATACGCAGTATTTT | CASSYSWGTDTQYF
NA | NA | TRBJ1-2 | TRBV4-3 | TGCGCCAGCAGCCAAGATAAAAGGCTAGCTAACTATGGCTACACCTTC | CASSQDKRLANYGYTF
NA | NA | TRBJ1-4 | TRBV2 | TGTGCCAGCACAACAGGGCTAGGGTATGAAAAACTGTTTTTT | CASTTGLGYEKLFF
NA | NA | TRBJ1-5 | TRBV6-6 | TGTGCCAGCACCCCCAGGGGAGGCAATCAGCCCCAGCATTTT | CASTPRGGNQPQHF
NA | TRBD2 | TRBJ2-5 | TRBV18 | TGTGCCAGCTCACCACGCGGAAGCGGGGGGGCTATGTCGCAAGAGACCCAGTACTTC | CASSPRGSGGAMSQETQYF
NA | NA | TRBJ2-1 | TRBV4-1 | TGCGCCAGCAGCCAAGATGAATATAGGCAGGGCCACAATGAGCAGTTCTTC | CASSQDEYRQGHNEQFF
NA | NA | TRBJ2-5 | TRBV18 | TGTGCCAGCTCACCAAATTGGGGAGAGACCCAGTACTTC | CASSPNWGETQYF
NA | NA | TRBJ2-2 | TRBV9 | TGTGCCAGCAGCGTAGTCCACAGGCCCGGGGAGCTGTTTTTT | CASSVVHRPGELFF
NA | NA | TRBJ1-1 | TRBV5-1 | TGCGCCAGCAGCTTGGAAGGCCGGGCTGGGGGTGAAGCTTTCTTT | CASSLEGRAGGEAFF
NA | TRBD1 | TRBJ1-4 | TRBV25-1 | TGTGCCAGCAGTGAACGACAGGGGGCAAATGAAAAACTGTTTTTT | CASSERQGANEKLFF
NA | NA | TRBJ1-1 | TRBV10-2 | TGCGCCAGCAGTGATGTACTCCGGGCTGAAGCTTTCTTT | CASSDVLRAEAFF
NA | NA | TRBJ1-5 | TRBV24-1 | TGTGCCCCGAGGGGGGTTGAGACTGAATATTATCAGCCCCAGCATTTT | CAPRGVETEYYQPQHF
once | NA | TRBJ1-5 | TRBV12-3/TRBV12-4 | TGTGCCAGCAGTCTGTCTGATAATCAGCCCCAGCATTTT | CASSLSDNQPQHF
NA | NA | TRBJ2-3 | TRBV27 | TGTGCCAGCAGTCCTCACAGGGGAGGTAGCACAGATACGCAGTATTTT | CASSPHRGGSTDTQYF
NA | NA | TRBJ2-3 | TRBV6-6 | TGTGCCAGCGTCCGGGACTTCGGTTTGGATACGCAGTATTTT | CASVRDFGLDTQYF
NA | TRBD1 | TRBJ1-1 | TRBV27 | TGTGCCAGCAGTCGACCGGGACAGGGGTTGAGCACTGAAGCTTTCTTT | CASSRPGQGLSTEAFF
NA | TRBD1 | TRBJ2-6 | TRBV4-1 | TGCGCCAGCAGCCAACCGGGACAGGGGTGGGGGGCCAACGTCCTGACTTTC | CASSQPGQGWGANVLTF
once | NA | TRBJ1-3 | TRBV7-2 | TGTGCCAGCAGCTTAGTAGGACAAGGTTCCTTTGGAAACACCATATATTTT | CASSLVGQGSFGNTIYF
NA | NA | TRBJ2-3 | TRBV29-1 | TGCAGCGTTGAAGATAGACGCAGGGGTCCAGATACGCAGTATTTT | CSVEDRRRGPDTQYF
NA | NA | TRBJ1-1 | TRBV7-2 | TGTGCCAGCAGCTTAAGTCCAGGGCACAGGACTGAAGCTTTCTTT | CASSLSPGHRTEAFF
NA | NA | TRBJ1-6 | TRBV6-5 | TGTGCCAGCAGTTTTAAAGTTTTGGCCTCGAGTTCACCCCTCCACTTT | CASSFKVLASSSPLHF
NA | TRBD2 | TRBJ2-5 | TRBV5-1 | TGCGCCAGCAGCACCGGGACTAGCGGCCAAGAGACCCAGTACTTC | CASSTGTSGQETQYF
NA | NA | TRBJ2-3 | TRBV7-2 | TGTGCCAGCAGCTTTGGGGGGGCGTCAGATACGCAGTATTTT | CASSFGGASDTQYF
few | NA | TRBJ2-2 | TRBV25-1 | TGTGCCAGCAGTGAATTCCGGCGTCAGGACACGAACACCGGGGAGCTGTTTTTT | CASSEFRRQDTNTGELFF
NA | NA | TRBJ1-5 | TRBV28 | TGTGCCAGCTCCAGACGGAGCAATCAGCCCCAGCATTTT | CASSRRSNQPQHF
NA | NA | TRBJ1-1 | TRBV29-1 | TGCAGCGTTAGGGAAGACCTAAACACTGAAGCTTTCTTT | CSVREDLNTEAFF
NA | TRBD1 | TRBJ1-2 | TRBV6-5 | TGTGCCAGCAGTTACTTTAGGACAGGGGGCCAGGGCTACACCTTC | CASSYFRTGGQGYTF
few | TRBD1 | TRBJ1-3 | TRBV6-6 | TGTGCCAGCAAGGACAGGGATACTGAAAACACCATATATTTT | CASKDRDTENTIYF
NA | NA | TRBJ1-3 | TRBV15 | TGTGCCACCAGCCCTTTCGGGGAGAGCTCTGGAAACACCATATATTTT | CATSPFGESSGNTIYF
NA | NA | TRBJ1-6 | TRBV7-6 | TGTGCCAGCAGCTTAGCTCCCCGCCCAGGGTTTTCACCCCTCCACTTT | CASSLAPRPGFSPLHF
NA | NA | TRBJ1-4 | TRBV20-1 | TGCAGTGCTACTTCTAATGAAAAACTGTTTTTT | CSATSNEKLFF
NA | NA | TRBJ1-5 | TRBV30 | TGTGCCTGGAGTATAGGGGTTCGTACGAGCAATCAGCCCCAGCATTTT | CAWSIGVRTSNQPQHF
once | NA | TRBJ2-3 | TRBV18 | TGTGCCAGCTCACCGGGGGGGGGCCCCACAGATACGCAGTATTTT | CASSPGGGPTDTQYF
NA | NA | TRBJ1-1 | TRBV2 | TGTGCCAGCAGTGTTGGGGGGGGCTCGAACACTGAAGCTTTCTTT | CASSVGGGSNTEAFF
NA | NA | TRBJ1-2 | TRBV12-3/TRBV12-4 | TGTGCCAGCAGTTTGCAGCCCTATGGCTACACCTTC | CASSLQPYGYTF
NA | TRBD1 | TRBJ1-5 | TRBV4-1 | TGCGCCAGCAGCCTGGGACAGGGATTCAATCAGCCCCAGCATTTT | CASSLGQGFNQPQHF